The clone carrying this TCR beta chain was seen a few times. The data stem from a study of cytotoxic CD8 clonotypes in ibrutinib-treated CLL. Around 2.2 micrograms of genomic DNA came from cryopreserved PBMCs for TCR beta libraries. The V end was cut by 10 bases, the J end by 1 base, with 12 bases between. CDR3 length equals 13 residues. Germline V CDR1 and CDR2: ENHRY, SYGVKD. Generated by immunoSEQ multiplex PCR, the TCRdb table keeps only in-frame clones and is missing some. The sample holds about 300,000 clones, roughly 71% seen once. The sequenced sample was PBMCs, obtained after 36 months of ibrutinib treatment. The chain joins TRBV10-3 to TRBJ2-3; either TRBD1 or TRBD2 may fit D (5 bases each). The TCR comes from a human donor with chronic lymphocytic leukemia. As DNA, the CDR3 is TGTGCCACTCTCCGAGGGGGCACAGATACGCAGTATTTT. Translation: CATLRGGTDTQYF.